This is a list of T cell receptor beta chains from one sample in a study of shared clonotypes between healthy human individuals. Using immunoSEQ multiplex PCR, the repertoire was profiled, and TCRdb retains in-frame clones only, with some absent. This table holds 1 million to 1.2 million clones, 77% found once. The sample consisted of memory CD4+ T cells from PBMCs. The receptor source for this set is a man younger than 35 in good health. Some clones in this sample may be carry-over from other donors' samples. Both conserved end residues are part of each CDR3. D genes are given only for firm matches. Rows may omit the clone size; those that give it use once, few, many or a size class.

D	V	size	J	DNA	CDR3
TRBD1	TRBV18	NA	TRBJ1-3	TGTGCCAGCTCACCAATGTTGGGGACAGAGGGGTCTGGAAACACCATATATTTT	CASSPMLGTEGSGNTIYF
NA	TRBV7-3	NA	TRBJ2-7	TGTGCCAGCAGCTTACGGCAGGACTCCTACGAGCAGTACTTC	CASSLRQDSYEQYF
NA	TRBV10-1	NA	TRBJ1-5	TGCGCCAGCAGTGAATCTCAGAATCAGCCCCAGCATTTT	CASSESQNQPQHF
NA	TRBV15	NA	TRBJ1-5	TGTGCCACCAGCACAAACAATCAGCCCCAGCATTTT	CATSTNNQPQHF
NA	TRBV6-1	NA	TRBJ1-2	TGTGCCAGCTCTCGATCTGACCGAGACAGCTATGGCTACACCTTC	CASSRSDRDSYGYTF
TRBD1	TRBV19	NA	TRBJ2-7	TGTGCCAGTAGTATGCGTGAGGGGACAGCACGGCAGTACTTC	CASSMREGTARQYF
TRBD1	TRBV28	few	TRBJ1-4	TGTGCCAGCAGTCTACAGGGGGCTAATGAAAAACTGTTTTTT	CASSLQGANEKLFF
NA	TRBV7-9	NA	TRBJ1-2	TGTGCCAGCAGCTTAGACAGCAGGGGCTACACCTTC	CASSLDSRGYTF
NA	TRBV5-1	NA	TRBJ2-1	TGCGCCAGCAGCTTGGATGGAGGCTACAATGAGCAGTTCTTC	CASSLDGGYNEQFF
TRBD1	TRBV6-5	NA	TRBJ1-5	TGTGCCAGCACTGTCGGACAGGGCCAGCCCCAGCATTTT	CASTVGQGQPQHF
TRBD1	TRBV5-1	NA	TRBJ1-5	TGCGCCAGCAGCCCCGGGACAGGGAGGGACCAGCCCCAGCATTTT	CASSPGTGRDQPQHF
NA	TRBV4-2	NA	TRBJ2-1	TGTGCCAGCAGCGTAGAAGGGGCTAGTCAAGGTAATGAGCAGTTCTTC	CASSVEGASQGNEQFF
TRBD2	TRBV2	NA	TRBJ2-2	TGTGCCAGCGGCGGGAGCGTCACCGGGGAGCTGTTTTTT	CASGGSVTGELFF
NA	TRBV28	NA	TRBJ1-5	TGTGCCAGCAGTCGAGCGGGGACGGGATATAGCAATCAGCCCCAGCATTTT	CASSRAGTGYSNQPQHF
NA	TRBV11-3	NA	TRBJ1-3	TGTGCCAGCAGCCAGGGTCCTGGAAACACCATATATTTT	CASSQGPGNTIYF
NA	TRBV2	NA	TRBJ2-2	TGTGCCAGCAGTGAATTGGCTGCGGGGAGGACCGGGGAGCTGTTTTTT	CASSELAAGRTGELFF
TRBD1	TRBV28	NA	TRBJ2-3	TGTGCCAGCAGGGGACAGGGGGCCGGCACAGATACGCAGTATTTT	CASRGQGAGTDTQYF
TRBD1	TRBV30	once	TRBJ1-3	TGTGCCTGGGAAACGGGGACAGCTGGAAACACCATATATTTT	CAWETGTAGNTIYF
NA	TRBV29-1	once	TRBJ2-7	TGCAGCGTTGTGGGTCAGGGCGCCTACGAGCAGTACTTC	CSVVGQGAYEQYF
TRBD2	TRBV9	few	TRBJ2-1	TGTGCCAGCAGCGTTGGGACTAGCGGGTACAATGAGCAGTTCTTC	CASSVGTSGYNEQFF
NA	TRBV7-9	NA	TRBJ2-7	TGTGCCAGCAGCTTAGGTGGGATGGCTATCGAGCAGTACTTC	CASSLGGMAIEQYF
NA	TRBV10-2	NA	TRBJ1-1	TGCGCCAGCAGGGACGGGGACTACACTGAAGCTTTCTTT	CASRDGDYTEAFF
NA	TRBV5-8	NA	TRBJ1-5	TGTGCCAGCAACCAACAGACGAATCAGCCCCAGCATTTT	CASNQQTNQPQHF
NA	TRBV28	NA	TRBJ2-2	TGTGCCACGCGGGGCAGCCTGAACACCGGGGAGCTGTTTTTT	CATRGSLNTGELFF
TRBD2	TRBV4-3	NA	TRBJ2-2	TGCGCCAGCAGCCAGGATCCCGGACTAGCGGGAGTTATGTTTTTT	CASSQDPGLAGVMFF
NA	TRBV5-1	NA	TRBJ1-2	TGCGCCAGCAGCCCGGACAGTGGGGACTATGGCTACACCTTC	CASSPDSGDYGYTF
NA	TRBV15	NA	TRBJ1-2	TGTGCCACCAGCAAATTAACAGGCCGTTCTGGCTACACCTTC	CATSKLTGRSGYTF
NA	TRBV28	NA	TRBJ2-7	TGTGCCATCGGGTCCCCTTCGGGCTACGAGCAGTACTTC	CAIGSPSGYEQYF
TRBD2	TRBV9	NA	TRBJ2-7	TGTGCCAGCAGCCCCCCCGGGGGGGGTACCTACGAGCAGTACTTC	CASSPPGGGTYEQYF
NA	TRBV5-6	NA	TRBJ2-5	TGTGCCAGCAGCGGTGCCCGGGGCGTCGGGACCCAGTACTTC	CASSGARGVGTQYF
NA	TRBV9	NA	TRBJ2-2	TGTGCCAGCAGCGAGGGACCAGCGAACACCGGGGAGCTGTTTTTT	CASSEGPANTGELFF
NA	TRBV11-2	NA	TRBJ1-5	TGTGCCAGCAGCTCACAGAGCAATCAGCCCCAGCATTTT	CASSSQSNQPQHF
TRBD2	TRBV10-2	NA	TRBJ2-7	TGCGCCAGCAGCGCCTGGACTAGCGGGAGGGTAAACGAGCAGTACTTC	CASSAWTSGRVNEQYF
TRBD1	TRBV10-3	NA	TRBJ2-5	TGTGCCATCAGTGAGGGGGACAGGGGTAGTAAGGAGACCCAGTACTTC	CAISEGDRGSKETQYF
NA	TRBV5-4	NA	TRBJ2-5	TGTGCCAGCAGCCCCAGACTAGGGGAAAACCTCCAAGAGACCCAGTACTTC	CASSPRLGENLQETQYF
NA	TRBV18	few	TRBJ1-2	TGTGCCAGCTCACCACCGCAGCCAGGGGAGGGCTACACCTTC	CASSPPQPGEGYTF
NA	TRBV30	few	TRBJ1-5	TGTGCCTGGAGCAGCGGGGTGGGCAATCAGCCCCAGCATTTT	CAWSSGVGNQPQHF
TRBD2	TRBV12-5	NA	TRBJ2-7	TGTGCTAGTGGTTTGGTGAGTAGCGGGAGGTACAAGTACTTC	CASGLVSSGRYKYF
NA	TRBV2	NA	TRBJ2-1	TGTGCCAGCACCATACTAGGAGCGGCGGGTGAGCAGTTCTTC	CASTILGAAGEQFF
NA	TRBV5-1	NA	TRBJ1-3	TGCGCCAGCAGCTTGGGAGGTTCTGGAAACACCATATATTTT	CASSLGGSGNTIYF
TRBD1	TRBV28	NA	TRBJ1-6	TGTGCCAGCCGGGACAGGGCCATTTGGTCACCCCTCCACTTT	CASRDRAIWSPLHF
TRBD2	TRBV7-6	once	TRBJ2-5	TGTGCCAGCAGCTTAGTAGCGGGAGGGCAGGGGGAAGAGACCCAGTACTTC	CASSLVAGGQGEETQYF
TRBD1	TRBV5-4	NA	TRBJ2-1	TGTGCCAGCAGCCGGGACAGGGGGTTGTATAATGAGCAGTTCTTC	CASSRDRGLYNEQFF
TRBD2	TRBV10-2	NA	TRBJ2-2	TGCGCCAGCAGAAGGGGGACTAGCGGGGCTACCGGGGAGCTGTTTTTT	CASRRGTSGATGELFF
NA	TRBV9	many	TRBJ2-3	TGTGCCAGCAGCGTAGTCCCTAGCACAGATACGCAGTATTTT	CASSVVPSTDTQYF
NA	TRBV7-9	few	TRBJ2-7	TGTGCCAGCAGCTCGAGCCCCTCGACCTACGAGCAGTACTTC	CASSSSPSTYEQYF